The clone carrying this TCR beta chain was detected ten times or more. Antigen: not known. The data originate from a study of T-cell reconstitution after alpha-beta-depleted transplantation in children. Study-wide points: From surviving recipient T cells and thymic progenitors came the high day-60 TCRbeta diversity observed in some patients.

Germline V lookup: CDR1 MNHEY, CDR2 SVGEGT. This CDR3 spans 18 amino acids. V was trimmed by 5 bases and J by 2 bases, leaving 22 bases between them. A library of TCRbeta sequences, prepared with unique molecular identifiers, was generated. MiXCR, run by TCRdb on the PCR reads, gives a single entry per CDR3 protein. The sample lists 540,000 or so distinct CDR3 sequences, roughly 23% occurring once. The input for sequencing was PBMCs, mostly from graft donor cells, taken 360 days after TCRalphabeta/CD19-depleted stem cell transplant. The sequence was obtained from a boy in the first two years of life who had a stem cell transplant for acute myeloid leukemia, so the T cells may come from the graft donor. The J gene is TRBJ1-5, the V gene TRBV6-2 or TRBV6-3; D not resolved. As DNA, the CDR3 is TGTGCCAGCAGTCTAATATCGGAAGGCCCAGTCGGCAATCAGCCCCAGCATTTT. This codes for CASSLISEGPVGNQPQHF.